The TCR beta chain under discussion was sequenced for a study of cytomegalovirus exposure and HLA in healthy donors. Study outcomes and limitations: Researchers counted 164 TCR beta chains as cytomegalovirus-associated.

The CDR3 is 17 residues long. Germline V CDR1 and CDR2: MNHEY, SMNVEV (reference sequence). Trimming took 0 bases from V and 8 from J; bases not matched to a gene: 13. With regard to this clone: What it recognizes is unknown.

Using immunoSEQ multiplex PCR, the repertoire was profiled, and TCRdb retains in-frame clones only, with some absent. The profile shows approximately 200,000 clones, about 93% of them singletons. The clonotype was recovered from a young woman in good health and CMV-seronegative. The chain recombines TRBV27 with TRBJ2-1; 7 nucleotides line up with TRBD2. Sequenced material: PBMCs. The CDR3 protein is CASSLSSGARLAHEQFF. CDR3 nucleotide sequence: TGTGCCAGCAGTTTATCATCGGGCGCCCGACTAGCCCATGAGCAGTTCTTC.